These 5 T cell receptor beta chains originate from one sample sequenced in a study of Ad26.COV2.S vaccination and SARS-CoV-2 variants. Sequenced by immunoSEQ multiplex PCR; TCRdb stores in-frame clones only, minus some. The data hold 87,000 or so clones, with 82% observed a single time. The specimen was peripheral blood, collected after recovery from COVID-19. The receptors were gathered from a human donor who had recovered from COVID-19.

This chain joins TRBV9 and TRBJ2-7; 7 nucleotides match TRBD2. CDR3 length: 15 residues. Germline trimming cut 2 bases from V and 4 bases from J; bases unmatched to any gene: 9. The germline V gene encodes CDR1 SGDLS and CDR2 YYNGEE. The CDR3 spells CASSVGTGGQYEQYF. CDR3 nucleotides: TGTGCCAGCAGCGTCGGGACGGGAGGTCAATACGAGCAGTACTTC.

This chain joins TRBV27 and TRBJ2-5; 8 bases match TRBD1. The CDR3 extends over 14 amino acids. Germline CDR1 reads MNHEY; CDR2 reads SMNVEV (reference sequence). The V gene end was trimmed by 5 bases and the J gene end by 7 bases; junction bases not matched to a gene: 9. The chain's CDR3 is CASSPGTGGLTQYF. The CDR3 nucleotides read TGTGCCAGCAGTCCCGGGACAGGAGGGTTGACCCAGTACTTC.

The J gene is TRBJ1-1, the V gene TRBV28, with D hard to call. V lost 2 bases and J lost 9, with 13 bases in between. CDR3 length equals 13 residues. Germline V gene sequence: CDR1 MDHEN, CDR2 SYDVKM. The CDR3 reads CASSLDAASKAFF. The CDR3 nucleotides read TGTGCCAGCAGTTTAGACGCGGCGTCCAAAGCTTTCTTT. Supplemented by reference TRBV28 and TRBJ1-1, the full variable domain reads DVKVTQSSRYLVKRTGEKVFLECVQDMDHENMFWYRQDPGLGLRLIYFSYDVKMKEKGDIPEGYSVSREKKERFSLILESASTNQTSMYLCASSLDAASKAFFGQGTRLTVV.

This chain connects TRBV5-1 to TRBJ2-1; 10 nucleotides match TRBD2. Germline CDR1 reads SGHRS; CDR2 reads YFSETQ. The CDR3 is 15 amino acids. Trimming removed 4 bases from V and 0 bases from J; junction bases left unmatched: 1. The CDR3 nucleotides read TGCGCCAGCAGCGGGACTAGCGCCTCCTACAATGAGCAGTTCTTC. Residues: CASSGTSASYNEQFF.

The chain carries TRBV28 and TRBJ2-1; D possibly corresponds to TRBD2 (5 bases). V was shortened by 3 bases and J by 10 bases, with 7 bases between the two germline ends. This CDR3 has 11 residues. Germline CDR1 and CDR2: MDHEN and SYDVKM. The CDR3 DNA reads as TGTGCCAGCAGTTTTACGGGGGAGCAGTTCTTC. Translation gives CASSFTGEQFF.